The clone carrying this T cell receptor beta chain appeared many times. Its antigen is not identified. V gave up 6 bases and J gave up 3 bases; unmatched junction bases: 11. The length of the CDR3 is 16 residues. CDR1 DFQATT and CDR2 SNEGSKA come from the germline V gene (reference sequence). The data were taken from a study of prognosis after radiotherapy for stage I lung cancer. Peripheral blood, about 6 milliliters per draw, was collected at each of two time points. General observations from the study: In the expanded TCR clones, tumor specificity was not determined. Usage of the TRBV and TRBJ genes (in patients with versus without metastases) was reportedly different. It was in patients who developed distant metastases that Shannon entropy after stereotactic body radiation therapy was lower.

TCR beta CDR3 amplification from genomic DNA was performed by two-round multiplex PCR. Used in first-round PCR were primers specific to each TRBV and TRBJ gene. Each CDR3 protein is one row after TCRdb ran MiXCR on the multiplex PCR reads. The sample includes some 56,000 distinct CDR3 sequences, about 26% of them seen just once. This sequence joins TRBV20-1 and TRBJ2-3; TRBD1 matches 11 bases. Sequences were derived from PBMCs, sampled before or after stereotactic body radiation therapy (not recorded which). This receptor was obtained from a donor aged 50 or older with non-small cell lung cancer. The chain's CDR3 is CSASKSGTGGTDTQYF. The CDR3 nucleotides read TGCAGTGCCTCCAAATCAGGGACAGGGGGGACAGATACGCAGTATTTT.